The 13 T cell receptor beta chains below come from one sample, sequenced in a study of blood T cell repertoires in COVID-19. Measured with immunoSEQ multiplex PCR; TCRdb has only the in-frame clones, and not every one. Of 150,000 to 200,000 clones listed, 82% are singletons. The sequencing input was PBMCs or T cells enriched from blood (not recorded which). These receptors all stem from a man aged 40-55 years who had recovered from COVID-19.

The chain couples TRBV3-1 (or the pseudogene TRBV3-2) to TRBJ1-5, with a possible D match to TRBD1 (6 bases). The CDR3 consists of 17 residues. Germline V gene data show CDR1 as LGHDT and CDR2 as YNNKEL (reference sequence). V lost 0 bases, J lost 2 bases, and 14 bases lay in between. CDR3 DNA sequence: TGTGCCAGCAGCCAAGATATGGGACACGAGGGCAATCAGCCCCAGCATTTT. It is translated as CASSQDMGHEGNQPQHF.

The rearrangement joins TRBV20-1 to TRBJ1-5; TRBD1 aligns across 9 bases. Germline trimming cut 3 bases from V and 6 bases from J; bases unmatched to any gene: 12. This CDR3 region has 16 residues. Germline-derived CDR1 and CDR2 are DFQATT and SNEGSKA (reference sequence). In nucleotides, the CDR3 is TGCAGTGCTAGTCGAGCCGGGACAGGGATTTCTCAGCCCCAGCATTTT. Translating gives CSASRAGTGISQPQHF.

V gene TRBV24-1 combines with J gene TRBJ2-1; 14 nucleotides agree with TRBD2. From germline, CDR1 is KGHDR and CDR2 SFDVKD. The J segment lost 4 bases and the V segment lost 3 bases, leaving 16 bases of the junction unmatched. The length of the CDR3 is 21 residues. DNA for the CDR3: TGTGCCACCAGTGATCGGAGGGCCGGGACTAGCGGGAGTATTTTTTACAATGAGCAGTTCTTC. It translates to CATSDRRAGTSGSIFYNEQFF.

This chain uses TRBV7-2 with TRBJ2-1, with D possibly TRBD2 on 6 matching bases. CDR1 SGHTA and CDR2 FQGNSA come from the germline V gene. The CDR3 has 16 amino acids. The V gene lost 1 base and the J gene lost 4 bases, with 14 bases spanning the gap. The CDR3 DNA reads as TGTGCCAGCAGCTTAGACTTGGACTACGTATACAATGAGCAGTTCTTC. Translated, it gives CASSLDLDYVYNEQFF.

The chain is built from TRBV15 and TRBJ1-2; tentative D call: TRBD1 (5 bases). The germline V gene encodes CDR1 LNHNV and CDR2 YYDKDF (reference sequence). V lost 1 base to trimming and J lost 3 bases, with 12 bases between them. The CDR3 sequence is 15 residues long. The CDR3 DNA reads TGTGCCACCAGCAGAGGAAGGGGCTCTTACTATGGCTACACCTTC. This sequence encodes CATSRGRGSYYGYTF.

V and J are TRBV9 and TRBJ2-7, with TRBD1 matching over 9 bases. Unmatched junction bases numbered 5, after V lost 6 bases and J lost 1 base. The CDR3 is 14 amino acids. Germline values: CDR1 SGDLS, CDR2 YYNGEE. For the CDR3, the DNA is TGTGCCAGCACTTCGGGGACAGGGTCCTACGAGCAGTACTTC. Encoded protein: CASTSGTGSYEQYF.

This clone has a handful of counts. The chain carries TRBV28 and TRBJ2-1, with 10 bases fitting TRBD2. The CDR3 spans 17 residues. V gave up 5 bases and J gave up 5 bases; unmatched junction bases: 12. Germline loops: CDR1 MDHEN, CDR2 SYDVKM. The DNA for the CDR3 is TGTGCCAGCAGTCAGACCGGGACTAGCGTTCCCCACAATGAGCAGTTCTTC. Protein: CASSQTGTSVPHNEQFF.

The rearrangement joins TRBV4-2 to TRBJ2-1; 10 bases are shared with TRBD2. The CDR3 loop spans 16 amino acids. V lost 5 bases and J lost 6; bases outside the gene matches: 10. Per germline, CDR1 LGHNA and CDR2 YNFKEQ. The DNA for the CDR3 is TGTGCCAGCAGCTCGCCCACTAGCGGGATGCGCAATGAGCAGTTCTTC. Translation gives CASSSPTSGMRNEQFF.

The chain employs TRBV19 and TRBJ2-2, with 7 bases identical to TRBD1. The V and J ends lost 9 bases and 1 base, in that order; junction bases with no gene match: 11. There are 16 residues in the CDR3. CDR1 and CDR2 (germline): LNHDA, SQIVND (reference sequence). CDR3 region: CASIPRGKENTGELFF. CDR3 DNA sequence: TGTGCCAGCATCCCCAGGGGGAAGGAGAACACCGGGGAGCTGTTTTTT.

This clone was recorded only once. CDR3 amino acids: CASSLTGANTGELFF. CDR3 in DNA: TGTGCCAGCAGCCTGACAGGTGCGAACACCGGGGAGCTGTTTTTT. This chain connects TRBV5-8 to TRBJ2-2; D perhaps matches TRBD1 (6 bases). The V end was cut by 4 bases, the J end by 0 bases, with 10 bases between. The CDR3 consists of 15 residues. Germline loops: CDR1 SGHTS, CDR2 YDEGEE.

This clone was seen once. The chain couples TRBV7-2 to TRBJ2-5; 8 bases map to TRBD2. Germline V gene lookup returns CDR1 SGHTA and CDR2 FQGNSA. The CDR3 runs 14 residues. Unmatched junction bases numbered 11, after V lost 9 bases and J lost 5 bases. As DNA, the CDR3 is TGTGCCAGTATGCCGGGACTAGAGCGGGAGACCCAGTACTTC. This encodes CASMPGLERETQYF.

This rearrangement joins TRBV28 to TRBJ1-5; no reliable D call. The CDR3 spans 14 residues. Looked up from germline, CDR1 is MDHEN and CDR2 is SYDVKM. With 6 bases removed from V and 2 bases from J, the gap between germline ends came to 11 bases. CDR3 in DNA: TGTGCCAGCAGGGTGGAGTTCGGCAATCAGCCCCAGCATTTT. It specifies CASRVEFGNQPQHF.

The chain uses TRBV6-2 or TRBV6-3 and TRBJ1-6; 7 nucleotides agree with TRBD1. Unmatched junction bases numbered 5, after V lost 4 bases and J lost 8 bases. Per germline, CDR1 MNHEY and CDR2 SVGEGT. The CDR3 spans 14 residues. In DNA, the CDR3 is TGTGCCAGCAGTTCCAGGGGGTCGGATTCACCCCTCCACTTT. Translation: CASSSRGSDSPLHF.